The 29 T cell receptor beta chains given below trace back to one sample, sequenced in a study of blood T cell repertoires in COVID-19. The repertoire was sequenced with immunoSEQ multiplex PCR; TCRdb's copy has only in-frame clones and lacks some. In the table there are some 250,000 clones, 70% to 90% of which are singletons. Sequenced input: peripheral blood. Receptor source: a human donor in a cohort sampled during active COVID-19.

V and J are TRBV19 and TRBJ2-2; 8 bases are a match to TRBD1. Losses at the gene ends were 6 bases for V and 5 bases for J; bases not matched to a gene: 23. The germline CDR1 and CDR2 sequences are LNHDA and SQIVND (reference sequence). This CDR3 spans 20 amino acids. DNA for the CDR3: TGTGCCAGTAGAGGGGGTACGGGACAGGCCCGTTATCCTGGGACCGGGGAGCTGTTTTTT. Its translation is CASRGGTGQARYPGTGELFF.

The chain has TRBV6-2 or TRBV6-3 and TRBJ1-5; 12 nucleotides match TRBD1. V was pared by 0 bases and J by 2 bases, with 11 bases of the junction left unmatched. This CDR3 contains 20 residues. The germline gives CDR1 MNHEY, CDR2 SVGEGT. The CDR3 nucleotides are TGTGCCAGCAGTTACTCGAGACCGGGACAGGGGGCGCGAGGCAATCAGCCCCAGCATTTT. Residues: CASSYSRPGQGARGNQPQHF.

This chain links TRBV30 with TRBJ1-1, with 10 nucleotides matching TRBD1. V was pared by 4 bases and J by 6 bases, with 5 bases of the junction left unmatched. CDR1 and CDR2 (germline): GTSNPN, SVGIG (reference sequence). CDR3 length equals 13 residues. In nucleotides, the CDR3 is TGTGCCTGGAAGGGGGACAGGGGCTCTGAAGCTTTCTTT. It codes for CAWKGDRGSEAFF.

The V and J genes are TRBV10-3 and TRBJ2-7; 7 bases match TRBD1. The ends lost 0 bases at V and 1 base at J; junction bases unmatched: 6. Looked up from germline, CDR1 is ENHRY and CDR2 is SYGVKD. The CDR3 covers 16 residues. CDR3: CAISESGRQGSYEQYF. CDR3 DNA sequence: TGTGCCATCAGTGAGTCAGGGCGACAGGGATCCTACGAGCAGTACTTC.

This clone was seen just once. The chain combines TRBV24-1 with TRBJ1-2; TRBD1 is a possible D gene (5 bases). V lost 1 base, J lost 7 bases, and 12 bases lay in between. The germline gives CDR1 KGHDR, CDR2 SFDVKD. The CDR3 runs 14 residues. The CDR3 sequence: CATSDFGRGSGYTF. The CDR3 DNA sequence: TGTGCCACCAGTGATTTTGGAAGGGGAAGTGGCTACACCTTC.

The chain carries TRBV5-8 and TRBJ1-1, with D hard to call. Looked up from germline, CDR1 is SGHTS and CDR2 is YDEGEE. The CDR3 runs to 14 residues. Between the trimmed V and J ends, which lost 4 bases and 2 bases, there was a span of 12 bases. For the CDR3, the DNA is TGTGCCAGCAGCGTACAGACACCCAACACTGAAGCTTTCTTT. It specifies CASSVQTPNTEAFF. Supplemented by reference TRBV5-8 and TRBJ1-1, the full variable domain reads EAGVTQSPTHLIKTRGQQATLRCSPISGHTSVYWYQQALGLGLQFLLWYDEGEERNRGNFPPRFSGRQFPNYSSELNVNALELEDSALYLCASSVQTPNTEAFFGQGTRLTVV.

The chain employs TRBV28 and TRBJ1-1; D not resolved. CDR1 and CDR2 (germline): MDHEN, SYDVKM. Trimming removed 7 bases from V and 4 bases from J, with 19 bases in between. This CDR3 spans 15 amino acids. Here the CDR3 DNA reads TGTGCCAGCACACCCCCCCGCCTCAGAGGCACTGAAGCTTTCTTT. Translation: CASTPPRLRGTEAFF.

This clone turned up a few times. The V call is TRBV7-9, the J call TRBJ2-2; TRBD2 is a possible D gene (5 bases). This CDR3 spans 14 amino acids. V lost 11 bases to trimming and J lost 0 bases, with 13 bases between them. Germline lookup yields CDR1 SEHNR and CDR2 FQNEAQ (reference sequence). Here the CDR3 DNA reads TGTGCCCGGGGTGGGCGTCCGAACACCGGGGAGCTGTTTTTT. Protein sequence: CARGGRPNTGELFF.

The gene calls are TRBV7-9 and TRBJ1-6, with 7 bases lining up with TRBD1. The CDR3 sequence is 16 residues long. Germline loops: CDR1 SEHNR, CDR2 FQNEAQ (reference sequence). V was pared by 4 bases and J by 1 base, with 4 bases of the junction left unmatched. The CDR3 sequence: CASSSSGGSYNSPLHF. The CDR3 DNA reads as TGTGCCAGCAGCTCATCAGGGGGATCCTATAATTCACCCCTCCACTTT.

The gene calls are TRBV3-1 (or the pseudogene TRBV3-2) and TRBJ2-7; unclear D gene. CDR1 is LGHDT and CDR2 is YNNKEL in the germline V gene (reference sequence). V gave up 4 bases and J gave up 4 bases, with 23 bases separating them. The CDR3 totals 17 residues. The CDR3 protein is CASSPPSREVNFYEQYF. The CDR3 nucleotides are TGTGCCAGCAGCCCTCCCTCCCGAGAGGTCAACTTTTACGAGCAGTACTTC.

This clone appeared a single time. The J gene is TRBJ2-1, the V gene TRBV7-9, with D tentatively TRBD2 (6 bases). CDR1 and CDR2 (germline): SEHNR, FQNEAQ (reference sequence). The ends were cut back, 5 bases at V and 9 bases at J, with 20 bases in the middle. The CDR3 totals 15 residues. The CDR3 nucleotides read TGTGCCAGCAGCCCTTTCATCGGGGGTCCCGGTGAGCAGTTCTTC. This gives the protein CASSPFIGGPGEQFF. Full variable domain (outside the CDR3, taken from reference TRBV7-9 and TRBJ2-1): DTGVSQNPRHKITKRGQNVTFRCDPISEHNRLYWYRQTLGQGPEFLTYFQNEAQLEKSRLLSDRFSAERPKGSFSTLEIQRTEQGDSAMYLCASSPFIGGPGEQFFGPGTRLTVL.

The CDR3 coding sequence is TGTGCCAGCAGTTATGGGACCAGTGGACGTGCGGGGGGGTGGTATTTT. Translated: CASSYGTSGRAGGWYF. The V and J genes are TRBV27 and TRBJ2-3, with 9 positions matching TRBD2. This CDR3 contains 16 residues. The V segment lost 4 bases and the J segment 14 bases; nucleotides outside the gene matches: 19. CDR1 is MNHEY, CDR2 SMNVEV, per germline (reference sequence).

This chain connects TRBV4-3 to TRBJ1-4; a possible D gene is TRBD1 (5 bases). The CDR3 consists of 15 residues. Germline values: CDR1 LGHNA, CDR2 YSLEER. Trimming took 4 bases from V and 4 from J, leaving 13 bases between them. CDR3 sequence reads: CASSRLWGVNEKLFF. The DNA for the CDR3 is TGCGCCAGCAGCCGTCTGTGGGGGGTTAATGAAAAACTGTTTTTT.

The V call is TRBV27, the J call TRBJ2-7, with TRBD2 matching over 8 bases. The CDR3 loop spans 14 amino acids. J gave up 2 bases and V 7 bases, and 7 bases lay outside the gene matches. Germline V gene data show CDR1 as MNHEY and CDR2 as SMNVEV (reference sequence). The CDR3: CASKERGTTYEQYF. Here the CDR3 DNA reads TGTGCCAGCAAGGAGCGGGGGACAACCTACGAGCAGTACTTC.

CDR3: CASSPRLAGVDTQYF. The CDR3 DNA reads as TGTGCCAGCAGCCCGAGACTAGCGGGAGTAGATACGCAGTATTTT. The J gene is TRBJ2-3, the V gene TRBV7-2, with 12 bases identical to TRBD2. The germline V gene has CDR1 SGHTA and CDR2 FQGNSA. V shed 5 bases, J shed 5 bases, and the junction held 5 bases outside the gene matches. CDR3 length: 15 residues.

The chain is built from TRBV4-2 and TRBJ1-5; D is unclear. The CDR3 consists of 16 residues. Germline assignment: CDR1 LGHNA and CDR2 YNFKEQ. The V gene lost 0 bases and the J gene lost 3 bases, with 12 bases spanning the gap. The CDR3 reads CASSQEGEALNQPQHF. CDR3 DNA: TGTGCCAGCAGCCAAGAGGGAGAAGCGCTCAATCAGCCCCAGCATTTT.

This chain connects TRBV5-1 to TRBJ2-7, with a tentative D call TRBD1 (6 bases). The CDR3 runs to 14 residues. V lost 1 base and J lost 6, with 14 bases in between. Germline lookup yields CDR1 SGHRS and CDR2 YFSETQ. This CDR3 reads CASSLLPGVIEQYF. In DNA form, the CDR3 reads TGCGCCAGCAGCTTGTTACCAGGGGTAATCGAGCAGTACTTC.

The rearrangement joins TRBV5-1 to TRBJ2-1, with D tentatively TRBD2 (6 bases). Germline CDR1 and CDR2: SGHRS and YFSETQ. V lost 0 bases and J 8 bases, leaving 18 bases between the germline ends. The CDR3 consists of 16 residues. As DNA, the CDR3 is TGCGCCAGCAGCTTGGCGACGGAGGCGGGAACCCATGAGCAGTTCTTC. Translation: CASSLATEAGTHEQFF.

The chain uses TRBV24-1 and TRBJ1-2; TRBD1 matches 7 bases. The CDR3 spans 15 residues. CDR1 and CDR2 from the germline V gene are KGHDR and SFDVKD. The V gene end was trimmed by 6 bases and the J gene end by 1 base; junction bases not matched to a gene: 7. The CDR3 sequence: CATSKGRQGNYGYTF. In nucleotides, the CDR3 is TGTGCCACCAGTAAAGGAAGACAGGGTAACTATGGCTACACCTTC.

The V and J genes are TRBV6-5 and TRBJ2-7; the match to TRBD2 covers 11 bases. The CDR3 sequence is 15 residues long. Germline CDR1 MNHEY, CDR2 SVGAGI. V was clipped by 6 bases and J by 5 bases; unmatched bases: 9. The CDR3: CASRDISGGAHEQYF. Here the CDR3 DNA reads TGTGCCAGCAGAGATATTAGCGGGGGGGCCCACGAGCAGTACTTC.

The chain has TRBV20-1 and TRBJ2-1, with a weak D call TRBD2 (5 bases). The V end lost 3 bases, the J end lost 0 bases, and 12 bases lay between the germline ends. Germline V gives CDR1 DFQATT, CDR2 SNEGSKA (reference sequence). This CDR3 has 15 amino acids. CDR3 sequence reads: CSASISSSSYNEQFF. CDR3 nucleotide sequence: TGCAGTGCTAGTATCTCTAGCAGCTCCTACAATGAGCAGTTCTTC.

The chain joins TRBV5-1 to TRBJ1-2, with 8 bases that match TRBD1. CDR3 length: 17 residues. Unmatched junction bases numbered 9, after V lost 0 bases and J lost 2 bases. Germline CDR1 is SGHRS and CDR2 is YFSETQ. CDR3 sequence (DNA): TGCGCCAGCAGCTTGGCGTTCGGGACAGGTGAAAACTATGGCTACACCTTC. Translation: CASSLAFGTGENYGYTF. The full variable domain, in which reference TRBV5-1 and TRBJ1-2 provide the parts outside the CDR3, is KAGVTQTPRYLIKTRGQQVTLSCSPISGHRSVSWYQQTPGQGLQFLFEYFSETQRNKGNFPGRFSGRQFSNSRSEMNVSTLELGDSALYLCASSLAFGTGENYGYTFGSGTRLTVV.

This clone was seen once. V and J are TRBV7-2 and TRBJ2-5; D not certain. This CDR3 comprises 13 residues. V lost 5 bases to trimming and J lost 0 bases, with 7 bases between them. Germline loops: CDR1 SGHTA, CDR2 FQGNSA. This chain's CDR3 is CASSPTHQETQYF. The CDR3 DNA reads as TGTGCCAGCAGCCCCACTCACCAAGAGACCCAGTACTTC.

This chain joins TRBV19 and TRBJ2-7; TRBD2 is a possible D gene (6 bases). The germline CDR1 and CDR2 sequences are LNHDA and SQIVND (reference sequence). V lost 6 bases and J lost 3, with 12 bases in between. This CDR3 spans 13 amino acids. The CDR3 region has the DNA TGTGCCAGTAGCCGCAGCGGGCTCTACGAGCAGTACTTC. Residues: CASSRSGLYEQYF. Filled out from reference TRBV19 and TRBJ2-7, the complete variable domain reads DGGITQSPKYLFRKEGQNVTLSCEQNLNHDAMYWYRQDPGQGLRLIYYSQIVNDFQKGDIAEGYSVSREKKESFPLTVTSAQKNPTAFYLCASSRSGLYEQYFGPGTRLTVT.

The chain links TRBV7-9 to TRBJ2-7; weak D call: TRBD1 (6 bases). This CDR3 has 15 residues. Looked up from germline, CDR1 is SEHNR and CDR2 is FQNEAQ (reference sequence). Trimming removed 0 bases at V and 2 bases at J, with 11 bases between. In nucleotides, the CDR3 is TGTGCCAGCAGCTTAGCCTACGGACAGACCTACGAGCAGTACTTC. Protein product: CASSLAYGQTYEQYF.

This clone was seen a few times. The V gene is TRBV6-5, the J gene TRBJ1-1, with 7 bases lining up with TRBD1. CDR1 is MNHEY, CDR2 SVGAGI, per germline. The V gene end was trimmed by 7 bases and the J gene end by 4 bases; junction bases not matched to a gene: 9. The CDR3 contains 14 residues. This CDR3 is CASTTTQGVTEAFF. CDR3 DNA: TGTGCCAGCACTACTACCCAGGGGGTCACTGAAGCTTTCTTT.

The rearrangement links TRBV4-3 to TRBJ1-1; TRBD1 might be the D (6 bases). V was pared by 4 bases and J by 3 bases, with 12 bases between. This CDR3 contains 14 residues. From germline, CDR1 is LGHNA and CDR2 YSLEER. CDR3 protein: CASSLQGTDTEAFF. The CDR3 nucleotides read TGCGCCAGCAGCCTACAGGGAACGGACACTGAAGCTTTCTTT.

This chain connects TRBV12-3 or TRBV12-4 to TRBJ1-1; no definite D call. V was cut by 3 bases and J by 11 bases, with 10 bases left in between. CDR3 size: 11 residues. The CDR3 DNA follows: TGTGCCAGCAGTTTTCGTGGGGAGGCTTTCTTT. Protein product: CASSFRGEAFF.

The chain employs TRBV27 and TRBJ1-5; D not resolved. Germline V gives CDR1 MNHEY, CDR2 SMNVEV (reference sequence). V was shortened by 5 bases and J by 3 bases, with 5 bases between the two germline ends. The CDR3 is made up of 12 amino acids. CDR3 region: CASSSINQPQHF. DNA of the CDR3: TGTGCCAGCAGTAGCATCAATCAGCCCCAGCATTTT.